Reported below is one T cell receptor beta chain. This entry comes from a study of patients and donors after allogeneic stem cell transplantation. Each CDR3 protein is one row after TCRdb ran MiXCR on the RT-PCR reads. The data show about 76,000 distinct CDR3 sequences, approximately 25% seen once. This sequence was found in a human donor who was either an allogeneic HSCT recipient or a stem cell or donor lymphocyte infusion donor (not recorded which). It is not recorded whose cells these are; they may come from a transplant donor. The source material was blood, either unsorted or a sorted T cell fraction (not recorded which).

CDR3 protein: CASSYGSTGYLNTEAFF. The DNA for the CDR3 is TGTGCCAGCAGTTACGGTTCTACAGGGTACCTGAACACTGAAGCTTTCTTT. This chain connects TRBV6-5 to TRBJ1-1; perhaps TRBD1 as D (6 bases). This CDR3 comprises 17 residues. Trimming cost V 2 bases and J 0 bases, with 16 bases left between them. Germline CDR1 MNHEY, CDR2 SVGAGI.